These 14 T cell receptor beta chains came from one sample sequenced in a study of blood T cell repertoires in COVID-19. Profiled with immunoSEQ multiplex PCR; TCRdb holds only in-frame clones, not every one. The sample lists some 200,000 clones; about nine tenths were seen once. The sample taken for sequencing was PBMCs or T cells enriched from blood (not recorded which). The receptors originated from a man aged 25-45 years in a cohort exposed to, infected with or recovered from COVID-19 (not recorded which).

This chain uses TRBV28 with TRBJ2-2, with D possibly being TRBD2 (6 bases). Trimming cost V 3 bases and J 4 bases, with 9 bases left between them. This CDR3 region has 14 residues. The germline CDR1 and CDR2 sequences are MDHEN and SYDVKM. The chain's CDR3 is CASSLISGTGELFF. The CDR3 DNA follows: TGTGCCAGCAGTTTGATTAGCGGCACCGGGGAGCTGTTTTTT.

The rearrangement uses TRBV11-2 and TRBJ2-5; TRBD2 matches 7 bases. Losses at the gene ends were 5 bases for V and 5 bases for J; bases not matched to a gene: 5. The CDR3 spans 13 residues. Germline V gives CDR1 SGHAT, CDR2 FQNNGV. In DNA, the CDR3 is TGTGCCAGCAGCCCCGGGGGGTGGGAGACCCAGTACTTC. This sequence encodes CASSPGGWETQYF.

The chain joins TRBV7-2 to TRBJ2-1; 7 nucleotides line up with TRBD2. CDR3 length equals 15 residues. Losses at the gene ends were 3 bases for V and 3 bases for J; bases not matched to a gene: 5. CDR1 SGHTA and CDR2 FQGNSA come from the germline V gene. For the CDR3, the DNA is TGTGCCAGCAGCTTCCAACCTAGCGGCTACAATGAGCAGTTCTTC. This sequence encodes CASSFQPSGYNEQFF.

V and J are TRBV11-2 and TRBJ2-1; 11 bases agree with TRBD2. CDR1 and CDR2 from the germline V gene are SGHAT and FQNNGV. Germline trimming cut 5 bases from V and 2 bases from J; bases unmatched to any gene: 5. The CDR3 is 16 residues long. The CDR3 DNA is TGTGCCAGCAGCCCACGACTAGCGGGAACCTACAATGAGCAGTTCTTC. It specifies CASSPRLAGTYNEQFF.

The CDR3 DNA is TGTGCCAGCAGCCTAACAGATGAAGCTTTCTTT. Its translation: CASSLTDEAFF. The chain links TRBV28 to TRBJ1-1; no clear D gene. The CDR3 runs to 11 residues. The V and J ends lost 6 bases and 7 bases respectively, with 9 bases between them. Germline-derived CDR1 and CDR2 are MDHEN and SYDVKM.

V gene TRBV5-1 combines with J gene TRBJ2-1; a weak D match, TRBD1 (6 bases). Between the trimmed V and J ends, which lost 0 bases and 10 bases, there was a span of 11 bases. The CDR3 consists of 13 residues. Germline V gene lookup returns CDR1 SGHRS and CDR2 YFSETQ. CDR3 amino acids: CASSLDRVREQFF. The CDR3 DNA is TGCGCCAGCAGCTTGGACAGGGTACGAGAGCAGTTCTTC. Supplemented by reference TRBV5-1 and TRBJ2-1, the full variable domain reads KAGVTQTPRYLIKTRGQQVTLSCSPISGHRSVSWYQQTPGQGLQFLFEYFSETQRNKGNFPGRFSGRQFSNSRSEMNVSTLELGDSALYLCASSLDRVREQFFGPGTRLTVL.

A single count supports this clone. CDR3 nucleotides: TGTGCCAGCAGCGTAGGCGGACAGCCATCCTATGGCTACACCTTC. Translated: CASSVGGQPSYGYTF. The chain uses TRBV9 and TRBJ1-2; D is perhaps TRBD1 (6 bases). Germline assignment: CDR1 SGDLS and CDR2 YYNGEE. The V gene lost 0 bases and the J gene lost 4 bases, with 13 bases spanning the gap. The CDR3 is made up of 15 amino acids.

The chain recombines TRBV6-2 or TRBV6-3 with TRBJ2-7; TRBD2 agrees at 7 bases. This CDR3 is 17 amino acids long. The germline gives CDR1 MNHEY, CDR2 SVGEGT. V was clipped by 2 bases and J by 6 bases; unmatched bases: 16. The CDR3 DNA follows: TGTGCCAGCAGTTACGGTCCACGGCGGGAGTACTTGGGCGAGCAGTACTTC. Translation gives CASSYGPRREYLGEQYF.

The CDR3 DNA reads as TGCGCCAGCAGTGGACAGCTGAACACCGGGGAGCTGTTTTTT. Its translation: CASSGQLNTGELFF. The V call is TRBV5-1, the J call TRBJ2-2; perhaps TRBD1 as D (6 bases). In germline, CDR1 is SGHRS, CDR2 YFSETQ. Trimming removed 5 bases at V and 1 base at J, with 9 bases between. The CDR3 runs 14 residues.

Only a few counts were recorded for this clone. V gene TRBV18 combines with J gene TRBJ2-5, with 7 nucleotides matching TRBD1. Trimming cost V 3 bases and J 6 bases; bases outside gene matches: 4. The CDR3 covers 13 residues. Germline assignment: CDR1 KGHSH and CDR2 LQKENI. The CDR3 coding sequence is TGTGCCAGCTCACCTGACAGGGAAAAGACCCAGTACTTC. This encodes CASSPDREKTQYF.

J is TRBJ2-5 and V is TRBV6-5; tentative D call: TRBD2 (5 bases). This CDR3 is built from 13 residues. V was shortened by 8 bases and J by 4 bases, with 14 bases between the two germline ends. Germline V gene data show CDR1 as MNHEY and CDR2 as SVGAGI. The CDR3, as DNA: TGTGCCAGCTGCCGAGCGGTGGGAGAGACCCAGTACTTC. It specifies CASCRAVGETQYF.

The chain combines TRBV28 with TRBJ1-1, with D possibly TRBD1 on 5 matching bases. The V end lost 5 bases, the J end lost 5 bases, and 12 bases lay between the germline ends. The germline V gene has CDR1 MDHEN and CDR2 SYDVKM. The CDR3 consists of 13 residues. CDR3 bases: TGTGCCAGCAGTATCAAGGGGTATACTGAAGCTTTCTTT. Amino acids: CASSIKGYTEAFF.

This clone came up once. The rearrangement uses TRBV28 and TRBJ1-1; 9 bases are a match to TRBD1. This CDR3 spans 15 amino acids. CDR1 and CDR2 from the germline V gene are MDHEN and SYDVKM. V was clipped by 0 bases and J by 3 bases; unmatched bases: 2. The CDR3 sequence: CASSLWGQGDTEAFF. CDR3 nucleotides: TGTGCCAGCAGTTTATGGGGACAGGGAGACACTGAAGCTTTCTTT.

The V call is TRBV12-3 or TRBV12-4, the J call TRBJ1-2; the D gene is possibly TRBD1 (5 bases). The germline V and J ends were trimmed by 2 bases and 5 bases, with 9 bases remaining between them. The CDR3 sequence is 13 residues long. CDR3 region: CASSLQGKYGYTF. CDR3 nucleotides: TGTGCCAGCAGTTTACAGGGAAAATATGGCTACACCTTC.